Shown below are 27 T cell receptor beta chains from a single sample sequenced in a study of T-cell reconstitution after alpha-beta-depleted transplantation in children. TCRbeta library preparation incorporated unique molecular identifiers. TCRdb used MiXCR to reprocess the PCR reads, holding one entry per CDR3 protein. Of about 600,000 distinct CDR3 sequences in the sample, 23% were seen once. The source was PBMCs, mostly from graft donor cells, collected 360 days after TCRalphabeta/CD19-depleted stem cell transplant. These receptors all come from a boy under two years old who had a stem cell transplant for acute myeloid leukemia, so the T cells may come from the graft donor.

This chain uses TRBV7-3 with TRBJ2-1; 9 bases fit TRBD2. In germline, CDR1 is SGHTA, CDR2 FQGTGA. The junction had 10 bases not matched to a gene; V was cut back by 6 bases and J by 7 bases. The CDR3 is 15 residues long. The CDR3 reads CASSPSLAGRNEQFF. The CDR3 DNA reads TGTGCCAGCAGTCCGAGCCTAGCGGGGCGGAATGAGCAGTTCTTC. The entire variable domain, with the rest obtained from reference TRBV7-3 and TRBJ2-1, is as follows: GAGVSQTPSNKVTEKGKYVELRCDPISGHTALYWYRQSLGQGPEFLIYFQGTGAADDSGLPNDRFFAVRPEGSVSTLKIQRTERGDSAVYLCASSPSLAGRNEQFFGPGTRLTVL.

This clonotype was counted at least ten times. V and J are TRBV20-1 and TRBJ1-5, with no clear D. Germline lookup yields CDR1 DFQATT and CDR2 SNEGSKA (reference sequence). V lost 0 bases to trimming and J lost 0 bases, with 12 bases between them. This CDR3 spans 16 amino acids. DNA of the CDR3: TGCAGTGCTAGAGATAAAGGAATTTATAGCAATCAGCCCCAGCATTTT. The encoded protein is CSARDKGIYSNQPQHF.

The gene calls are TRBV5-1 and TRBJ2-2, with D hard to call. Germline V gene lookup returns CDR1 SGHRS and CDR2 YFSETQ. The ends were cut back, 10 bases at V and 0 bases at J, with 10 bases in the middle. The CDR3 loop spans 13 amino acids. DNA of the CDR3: TGCGCCTCAAACGAGGCGAACACCGGGGAGCTGTTTTTT. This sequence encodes CASNEANTGELFF.

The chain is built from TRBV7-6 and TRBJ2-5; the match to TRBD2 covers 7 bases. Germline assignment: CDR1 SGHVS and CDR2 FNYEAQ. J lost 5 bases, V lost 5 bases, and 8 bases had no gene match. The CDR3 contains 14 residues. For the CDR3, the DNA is TGTGCCAGCAGCGATCTACGGGGGGAGGAGACCCAGTACTTC. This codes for CASSDLRGEETQYF.

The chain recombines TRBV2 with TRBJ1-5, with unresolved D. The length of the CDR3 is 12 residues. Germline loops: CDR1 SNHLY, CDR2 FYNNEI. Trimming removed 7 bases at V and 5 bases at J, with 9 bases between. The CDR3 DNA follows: TGTGCCAGCACAGCGGGGTATCAGCCCCAGCATTTT. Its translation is CASTAGYQPQHF.

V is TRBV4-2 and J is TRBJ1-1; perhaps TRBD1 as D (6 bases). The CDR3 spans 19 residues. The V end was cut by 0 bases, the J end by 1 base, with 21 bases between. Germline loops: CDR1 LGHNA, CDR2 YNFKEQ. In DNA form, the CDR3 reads TGTGCCAGCAGCCAAGACTGGGGGGGGCCGTATCAAACGAACACTGAAGCTTTCTTT. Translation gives CASSQDWGGPYQTNTEAFF.

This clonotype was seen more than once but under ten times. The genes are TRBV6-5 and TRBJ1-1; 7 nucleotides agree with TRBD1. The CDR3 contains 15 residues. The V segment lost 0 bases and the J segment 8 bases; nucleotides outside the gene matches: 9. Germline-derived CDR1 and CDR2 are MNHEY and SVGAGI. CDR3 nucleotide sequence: TGTGCCAGCAGTTACTCGGTGAGGGGGCGCGCGGAAGCTTTCTTT. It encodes CASSYSVRGRAEAFF.

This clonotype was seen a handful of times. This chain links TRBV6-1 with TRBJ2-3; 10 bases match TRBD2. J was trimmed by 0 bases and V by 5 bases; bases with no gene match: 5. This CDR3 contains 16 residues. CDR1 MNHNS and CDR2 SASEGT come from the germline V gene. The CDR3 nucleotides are TGTGCCAGCAGTCGTGCTAGCGGGGGAAGCACAGATACGCAGTATTTT. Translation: CASSRASGGSTDTQYF.

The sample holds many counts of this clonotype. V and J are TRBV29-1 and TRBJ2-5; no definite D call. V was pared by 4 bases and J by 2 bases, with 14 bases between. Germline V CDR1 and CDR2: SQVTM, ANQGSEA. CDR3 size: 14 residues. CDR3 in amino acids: CSVADRAMQETQYF. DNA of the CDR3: TGCAGCGTTGCTGACCGTGCGATGCAAGAGACCCAGTACTTC. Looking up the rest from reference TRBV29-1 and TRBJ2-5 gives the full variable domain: SAVISQKPSRDICQRGTSLTIQCQVDSQVTMMFWYRQQPGQSLTLIATANQGSEATYESGFVIDKFPISRPNLTFSTLTVSNMSPEDSSIYLCSVADRAMQETQYFGPGTRLLVL.

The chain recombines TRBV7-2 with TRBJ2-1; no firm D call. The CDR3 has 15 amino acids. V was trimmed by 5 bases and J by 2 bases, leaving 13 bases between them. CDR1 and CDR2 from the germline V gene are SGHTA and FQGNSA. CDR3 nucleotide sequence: TGTGCCAGCAGCCCCGTAAAACGCCCCTACAATGAGCAGTTCTTC. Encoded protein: CASSPVKRPYNEQFF.

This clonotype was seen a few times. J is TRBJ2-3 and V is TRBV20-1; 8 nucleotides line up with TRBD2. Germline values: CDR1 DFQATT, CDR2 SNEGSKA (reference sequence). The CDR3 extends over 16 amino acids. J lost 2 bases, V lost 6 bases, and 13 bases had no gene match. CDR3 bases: TGCAGTGCACCCCTTCGGGCTAGCGGGTTCACAGATACGCAGTATTTT. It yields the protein CSAPLRASGFTDTQYF.

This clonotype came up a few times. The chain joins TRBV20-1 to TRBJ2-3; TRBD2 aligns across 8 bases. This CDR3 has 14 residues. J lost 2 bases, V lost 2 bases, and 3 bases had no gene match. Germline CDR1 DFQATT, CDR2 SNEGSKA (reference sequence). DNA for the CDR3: TGCAGTGCTAGACCCGGACTAGCCACAGATACGCAGTATTTT. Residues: CSARPGLATDTQYF.

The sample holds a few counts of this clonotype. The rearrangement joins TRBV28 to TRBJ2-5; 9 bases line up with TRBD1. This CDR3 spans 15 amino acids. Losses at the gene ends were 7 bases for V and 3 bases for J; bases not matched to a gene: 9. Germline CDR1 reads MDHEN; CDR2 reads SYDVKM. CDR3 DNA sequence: TGTGCCAGCACTATAGGGGACAGGGAGGAAGAGACCCAGTACTTC. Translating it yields CASTIGDREEETQYF.

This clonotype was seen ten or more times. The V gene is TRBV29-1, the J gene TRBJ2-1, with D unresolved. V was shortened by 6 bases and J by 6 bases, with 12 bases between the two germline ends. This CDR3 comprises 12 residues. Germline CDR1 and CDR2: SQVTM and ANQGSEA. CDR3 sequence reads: CSVTYPGNEQFF. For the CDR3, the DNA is TGCAGCGTAACTTATCCAGGCAATGAGCAGTTCTTC.

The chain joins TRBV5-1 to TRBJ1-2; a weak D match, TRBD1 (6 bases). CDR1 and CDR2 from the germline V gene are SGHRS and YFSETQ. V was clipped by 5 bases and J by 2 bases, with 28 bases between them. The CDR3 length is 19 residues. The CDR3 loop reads CASRFSSLGAGRRNYGYTF. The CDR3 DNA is TGCGCCAGCAGATTCTCTTCGTTGGGGGCTGGCAGGAGGAACTATGGCTACACCTTC.

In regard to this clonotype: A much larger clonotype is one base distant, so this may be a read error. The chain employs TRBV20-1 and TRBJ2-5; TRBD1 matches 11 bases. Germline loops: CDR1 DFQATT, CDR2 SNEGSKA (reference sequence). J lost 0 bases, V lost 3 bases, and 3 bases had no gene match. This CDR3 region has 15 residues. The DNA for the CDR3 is TGCAGTGCTAGTGGGGACAGGGGGGACCAAGAGACCCAGTACTTC. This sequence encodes CSASGDRGDQETQYF.

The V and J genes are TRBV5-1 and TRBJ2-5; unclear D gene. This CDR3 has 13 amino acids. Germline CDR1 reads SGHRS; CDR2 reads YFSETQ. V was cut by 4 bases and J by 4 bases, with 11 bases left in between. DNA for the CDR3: TGCGCCAGCAGCCCGGCTCCCGGAGAGACCCAGTACTTC. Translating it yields CASSPAPGETQYF.

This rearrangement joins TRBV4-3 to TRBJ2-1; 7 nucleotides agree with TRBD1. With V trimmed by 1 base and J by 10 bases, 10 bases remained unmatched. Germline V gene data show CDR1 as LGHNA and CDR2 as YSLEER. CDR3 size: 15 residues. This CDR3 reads CASSQAPDRVGEQFF. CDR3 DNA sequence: TGCGCCAGCAGCCAAGCCCCTGACAGGGTAGGAGAGCAGTTCTTC.

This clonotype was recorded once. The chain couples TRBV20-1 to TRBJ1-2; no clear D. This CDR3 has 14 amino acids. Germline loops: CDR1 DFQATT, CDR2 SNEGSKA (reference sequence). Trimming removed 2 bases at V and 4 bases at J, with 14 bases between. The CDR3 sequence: CSARSQRSAYGYTF. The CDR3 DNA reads TGCAGTGCTAGATCTCAAAGGTCAGCCTATGGCTACACCTTC.

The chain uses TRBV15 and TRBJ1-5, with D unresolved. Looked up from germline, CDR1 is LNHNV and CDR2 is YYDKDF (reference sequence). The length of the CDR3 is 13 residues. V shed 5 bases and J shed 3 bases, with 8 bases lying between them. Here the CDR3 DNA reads TGTGCCACCAGCTCTGGGGACAATCAGCCCCAGCATTTT. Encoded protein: CATSSGDNQPQHF.

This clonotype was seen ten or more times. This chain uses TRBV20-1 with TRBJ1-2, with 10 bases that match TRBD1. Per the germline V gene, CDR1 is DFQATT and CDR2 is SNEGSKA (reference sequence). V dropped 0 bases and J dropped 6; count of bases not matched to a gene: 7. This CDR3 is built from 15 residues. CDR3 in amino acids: CSARDLETGGDGYTF. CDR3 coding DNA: TGCAGTGCTAGAGATCTTGAGACAGGGGGCGATGGCTACACCTTC.

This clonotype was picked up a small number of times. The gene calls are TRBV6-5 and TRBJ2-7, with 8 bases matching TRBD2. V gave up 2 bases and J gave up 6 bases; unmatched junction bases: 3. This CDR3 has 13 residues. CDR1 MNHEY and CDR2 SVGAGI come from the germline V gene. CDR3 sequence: CASSYPGGLEQYF. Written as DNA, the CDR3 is TGTGCCAGCAGTTACCCGGGGGGGCTCGAGCAGTACTTC.

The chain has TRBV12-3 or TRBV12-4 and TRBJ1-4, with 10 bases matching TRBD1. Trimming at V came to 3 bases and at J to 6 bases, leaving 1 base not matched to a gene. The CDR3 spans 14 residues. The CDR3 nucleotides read TGTGCCAGCAGTTTGACAGGGGGCGATGAAAAACTGTTTTTT. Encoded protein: CASSLTGGDEKLFF.

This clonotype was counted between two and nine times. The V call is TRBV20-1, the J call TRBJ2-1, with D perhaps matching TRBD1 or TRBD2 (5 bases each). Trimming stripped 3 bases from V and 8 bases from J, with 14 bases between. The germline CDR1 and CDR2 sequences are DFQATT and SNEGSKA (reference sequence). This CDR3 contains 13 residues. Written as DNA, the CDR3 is TGCAGTGCTAGGAGAGGGGCCAAGGATGAGCAGTTCTTC. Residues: CSARRGAKDEQFF.

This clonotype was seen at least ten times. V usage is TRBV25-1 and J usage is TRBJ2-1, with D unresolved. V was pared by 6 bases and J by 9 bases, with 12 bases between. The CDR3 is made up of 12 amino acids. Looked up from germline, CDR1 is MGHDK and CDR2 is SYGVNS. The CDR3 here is CASSRGSIEQFF. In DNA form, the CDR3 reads TGTGCCAGCAGCAGAGGCAGTATTGAGCAGTTCTTC.

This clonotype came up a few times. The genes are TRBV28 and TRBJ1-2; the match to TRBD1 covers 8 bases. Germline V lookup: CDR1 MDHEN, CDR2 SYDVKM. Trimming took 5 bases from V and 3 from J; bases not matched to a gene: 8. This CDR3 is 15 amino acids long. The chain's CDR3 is CASSLTGQAYYGYTF. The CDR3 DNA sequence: TGTGCCAGCAGTCTCACGGGACAGGCATACTATGGCTACACCTTC.

For the CDR3, the DNA is TGTGCCAGCAGCCGCCCACCTAAGACAGGGGGCGCGAGTAATGAGCAGTTCTTC. Its translation: CASSRPPKTGGASNEQFF. The chain combines TRBV11-2 with TRBJ2-1, with 10 bases matching TRBD1. This CDR3 spans 18 amino acids. Trimming cost V 5 bases and J 7 bases; bases outside gene matches: 17. Germline V gives CDR1 SGHAT, CDR2 FQNNGV.